These T cell receptor beta chains were read from a single sample in a study of cytomegalovirus exposure and HLA in healthy donors. Profiling relied on immunoSEQ multiplex PCR, and the TCRdb table lists in-frame clones only, not all of them. The sample lists tens of thousands of clones, 75% to 85% occurring once. The sequencing input was PBMCs. Source of these receptors: a woman aged 25 to 45 in good health and CMV-seronegative. Both conserved end residues are part of each CDR3. D genes are given only for firm matches. Expanded clones get a size class; other rows say once, few or many, or leave the size out.

v_call	j_call	clone_size	d_call	cdr3_nt	cdr3_aa
TRBV14	TRBJ2-1	-	TRBD1	TGTGCCAGCAGCCAAGCACCAGGGGGTTACTACAATGAGCAGTTCTTC	CASSQAPGGYYNEQFF
TRBV2	TRBJ1-1	-	TRBD1	TGTGCCAGCAGTCCCACCCCTCAATTGGGACAGCCGAACACTGAAGCTTTCTTT	CASSPTPQLGQPNTEAFF
TRBV9	TRBJ2-7	-	TRBD2	TGTGCCAGCAGCGTAGGGACTAGCGGCTACGAGCAGTACTTC	CASSVGTSGYEQYF
TRBV14	TRBJ1-2	once	TRBD1	TGTGCCAGCAGCCAAGGATCGGGACAGCTCTTC	CASSQGSGQLF
TRBV27	TRBJ2-1	-	TRBD1	TGTGCCAGCAGCCGTACCGGGACAGGGGGGACCCGGGTGGGCAATGAGCAGTTCTTC	CASSRTGTGGTRVGNEQFF
TRBV5-5	TRBJ2-7	-	-	TGTGCCAGCAGCCGGGTGGTCGGGGGTCCGGGCCTCGAGCAGTACTTC	CASSRVVGGPGLEQYF
TRBV4-3	TRBJ2-2	-	-	TGCGCCAGCAGCGAACAGGGTCGAGCCGGGGAGCTGTTTTTT	CASSEQGRAGELFF
TRBV2	TRBJ1-2	-	TRBD1	TGTGCCAGCAGTGTATCGACAGGGAACTATGGCTACACCTTC	CASSVSTGNYGYTF
TRBV10-2	TRBJ2-5	once	-	TGCGCCAGCAGTGACCCTTCCGGGATCTATACGAGTGAGCAGTACTTC	CASSDPSGIYTSEQYF
TRBV27	TRBJ2-5	-	TRBD2	TGTGCCAGCAGTTTATCGTATAGCGGGAGTAAGGAGACCCAGTACTTC	CASSLSYSGSKETQYF
TRBV19	TRBJ1-1	-	TRBD1	TGTGCCAGTAGTTCGCAGGGGGTTCCGGGTGCTGAAGCTTTCTTT	CASSSQGVPGAEAFF
TRBV5-1	TRBJ1-2	-	TRBD1	TGCGCCAGCAGCCCCAACGTGGGACAGAACTATGGCTACACCTTC	CASSPNVGQNYGYTF
TRBV28	TRBJ2-5	-	TRBD2	TGTGCCAGCAGTCAGGGGACTAGCGGGAGCAGAGAGACCCAGTACTTC	CASSQGTSGSRETQYF
TRBV4-2	TRBJ2-1	-	TRBD2	TGTGCCAGCCGAAATCTAGCGGAAAGCTCCTACAATGAGCAGTTCTTC	CASRNLAESSYNEQFF
TRBV25-1	TRBJ1-2	once	-	TGTGCCAGCAAGGGGCAGGGGAGTCTGTATGGCTACACCTTC	CASKGQGSLYGYTF
TRBV19	TRBJ1-1	few	-	TGTGCCAGTAGTATTGGGGGCGGGAACACTGAAGCTTTCTTT	CASSIGGGNTEAFF
TRBV19	TRBJ2-7	-	TRBD2	TGTGCCAGTAGTATCGGGGGGGACCTGCAGTACTTC	CASSIGGDLQYF
TRBV28	TRBJ2-6	-	-	TGTGCCAGCACGGACAGTACTGGGGCCAACGTCCTGACTTTC	CASTDSTGANVLTF
TRBV5-6	TRBJ2-7	-	-	TGTGCCAGCAGCTTGGGTCCTCCCGGGGGACGCTACGAGCAGTACTTC	CASSLGPPGGRYEQYF
TRBV2	TRBJ2-3	-	TRBD2	TGTGCCAACGCGAAAGCGGGAGGGCTCACAGATACGCAGTATTTT	CANAKAGGLTDTQYF
TRBV7-4	TRBJ2-3	-	TRBD2	TGTGCCAGCAGCTTATCTAGCGGGAGGGGTCCAGATACGCAGTATTTT	CASSLSSGRGPDTQYF
TRBV18	TRBJ1-2	-	TRBD1	TGTGCCAGCTCACCAATTGATGATGGGACAGGGGGCAATGGCTACACCTTC	CASSPIDDGTGGNGYTF